These 32 T cell receptor beta chains came from one sample sequenced in a study of PD-1 blockade in classical Hodgkin lymphoma. TCRdb keeps only in-frame clones here, not all; method: immunoSEQ multiplex PCR. Of about 93,000 clones in the sample, around four fifths were seen once. Time point denoted: cycle 4 day 1 (C4D1), after five to seven weeks of nivolumab. Relapses following autologous stem cell transplantation were seen in all patients, with brentuximab vedotin exposure varying. The sequenced sample was peripheral blood mononuclear cells (PBMCs), obtained before the fourth cycle of nivolumab. Source of these receptors: a human donor with classical Hodgkin lymphoma.

This chain links TRBV7-8 with TRBJ2-5; TRBD1 matches 9 bases. CDR3 length: 14 residues. Germline V gene sequence: CDR1 SGHVS, CDR2 FQNEAQ. The V and J ends lost 2 bases and 4 bases, in that order; junction bases with no gene match: 2. CDR3: CASSLRTGVETQYF. CDR3 sequence (DNA): TGTGCCAGCAGCTTAAGGACAGGGGTAGAGACCCAGTACTTC.

This rearrangement joins TRBV29-1 to TRBJ1-5, with a tentative D call TRBD1 (6 bases). CDR3 length equals 13 residues. Trimming pared 6 bases from V and 4 bases from J, leaving 13 bases between. Germline CDR1 and CDR2: SQVTM and ANQGSEA. CDR3 nucleotides: TGCAGCGTACTAGGACAGCCTAATCAGCCCCAGCATTTT. Translated, it gives CSVLGQPNQPQHF. The entire variable domain, with the rest obtained from reference TRBV29-1 and TRBJ1-5, is as follows: SAVISQKPSRDICQRGTSLTIQCQVDSQVTMMFWYRQQPGQSLTLIATANQGSEATYESGFVIDKFPISRPNLTFSTLTVSNMSPEDSSIYLCSVLGQPNQPQHFGDGTRLSIL.

This sequence joins TRBV19 and TRBJ1-5; D is uncertain. The CDR3 is 16 amino acids. Germline-derived CDR1 and CDR2 are LNHDA and SQIVND (reference sequence). Trimming left V 0 bases short and J 3 bases short, with 12 bases between. The CDR3 here is CASSIDRGLNNQPQHF. Here the CDR3 DNA reads TGTGCCAGTAGTATAGATCGCGGGTTAAACAATCAGCCCCAGCATTTT.

This rearrangement joins TRBV2 to TRBJ2-5, with D tentatively TRBD1 or TRBD2 (5 bases each). The length of the CDR3 is 15 residues. With 2 bases removed from V and 9 bases from J, the gap between germline ends came to 19 bases. CDR1 SNHLY and CDR2 FYNNEI come from the germline V gene. The CDR3 nucleotides are TGTGCCAGCAGTGAATTGGGGGACCCAGGGCAGGCCCAGTACTTC. Encoded protein: CASSELGDPGQAQYF.

In this sample, this clone turned up once. This chain uses TRBV7-2 with TRBJ2-1, with D hard to call. Germline V gene data show CDR1 as SGHTA and CDR2 as FQGNSA. This CDR3 comprises 13 residues. The V and J ends lost 3 bases and 4 bases respectively, with 7 bases between them. The CDR3: CASSFFPYNEQFF. In nucleotides, the CDR3 is TGTGCCAGCAGCTTTTTTCCATACAATGAGCAGTTCTTC. Drawing the rest from reference TRBV7-2 and TRBJ2-1, the complete variable domain is GAGVSQSPSNKVTEKGKDVELRCDPISGHTALYWYRQSLGQGLEFLIYFQGNSAPDKSGLPSDRFSAERTGGSVSTLTIQRTQQEDSAVYLCASSFFPYNEQFFGPGTRLTVL.

This sequence joins TRBV2 and TRBJ2-7, with a possible D match to TRBD1 (6 bases). Germline values: CDR1 SNHLY, CDR2 FYNNEI. The CDR3 runs to 17 residues. V was shortened by 0 bases and J by 0 bases, with 15 bases between the two germline ends. CDR3 in amino acids: CASSEALYRVGSYEQYF. CDR3 sequence (DNA): TGTGCCAGCAGTGAAGCGCTTTACAGGGTAGGCTCCTACGAGCAGTACTTC.

This clone showed up just a few times. The J gene is TRBJ2-5, the V gene TRBV11-2, with 12 bases lining up with TRBD2. Germline trimming cut 3 bases from V and 2 bases from J; bases unmatched to any gene: 13. This CDR3 has 19 amino acids. Germline loops: CDR1 SGHAT, CDR2 FQNNGV. The CDR3 coding sequence is TGTGCCAGCAGCTTCAATTCACTAGCGGGAGGTTCCCGACAAGAGACCCAGTACTTC. Its protein product is CASSFNSLAGGSRQETQYF.

This chain uses TRBV9 with TRBJ1-4; TRBD1 is a possible D gene (6 bases). V lost 3 bases and J lost 1, with 10 bases in between. The germline CDR1 and CDR2 sequences are SGDLS and YYNGEE. This CDR3 has 15 residues. The CDR3 DNA is TGTGCCAGCAGCGGCCCGGACAGAACTAATGAAAAACTGTTTTTT. Its protein product is CASSGPDRTNEKLFF.

V usage is TRBV28 and J usage is TRBJ2-1; 12 nucleotides agree with TRBD2. CDR3 length: 17 residues. Germline CDR1 and CDR2: MDHEN and SYDVKM. Trimming at V came to 3 bases and at J to 6 bases, leaving 9 bases not matched to a gene. DNA of the CDR3: TGTGCCAGCAGTTTGCCCATTGGACTAGCGGGAACCAATGAGCAGTTCTTC. Its translation is CASSLPIGLAGTNEQFF.

The sample holds a few counts of this clone. The chain links TRBV5-1 to TRBJ2-7, with 9 bases fitting TRBD2. J lost 3 bases, V lost 4 bases, and 5 bases had no gene match. CDR3 length: 14 amino acids. CDR1 and CDR2 (germline): SGHRS, YFSETQ. The CDR3 DNA reads TGCGCCAGCAGCCAAGGGACTAGCATCTACGAGCAGTACTTC. It codes for CASSQGTSIYEQYF.

The chain uses TRBV28 and TRBJ1-5, with D perhaps TRBD1 (5 bases). CDR1 and CDR2 from the germline V gene are MDHEN and SYDVKM. With 3 bases removed from V and 6 bases from J, the gap between germline ends came to 12 bases. The CDR3 loop spans 14 amino acids. The CDR3 nucleotides read TGTGCCAGCAGTTTGGGGGGGGGTATTCAGCCCCAGCATTTT. Its protein product is CASSLGGGIQPQHF.

The chain links TRBV5-1 to TRBJ1-3; no firm D call. CDR3 length: 15 residues. Germline CDR1 and CDR2: SGHRS and YFSETQ. V shed 4 bases and J shed 1 base, with 12 bases lying between them. DNA for the CDR3: TGCGCCAGCAGCCCCGACGGTCTTTCTGGAAACACCATATATTTT. The encoded protein is CASSPDGLSGNTIYF.

As regards this clone: At one end, the junction sequence differs from germline, possibly due to a read error. V gene TRBV25-1 combines with J gene TRBJ1-2; 7 nucleotides align to TRBD1. CDR1 and CDR2 (germline): MGHDK, SYGVNS. This CDR3 has 11 amino acids. CDR3 bases: TGTGCCAGCAGTGAAGGGGGGACAGCCTTCTTC. As protein: CASSEGGTAFF.

The chain recombines TRBV9 with TRBJ2-3; D remains ambiguous. CDR1 is SGDLS, CDR2 YYNGEE, per germline. Trimming removed 2 bases from V and 0 bases from J, with 7 bases in between. The CDR3 consists of 14 residues. The CDR3 loop reads CASSVQDSTDTQYF. The CDR3, as DNA: TGTGCCAGCAGCGTTCAGGATAGCACAGATACGCAGTATTTT.

The chain links TRBV7-6 to TRBJ2-7, with D perhaps matching TRBD2 (7 bases). Trimming cost V 6 bases and J 4 bases, with 19 bases left between them. Per the germline V gene, CDR1 is SGHVS and CDR2 is FNYEAQ. The CDR3 contains 15 residues. The CDR3 region has the DNA TGTGCCAGCAGTCAAGGGGGGGGACTCTTTTACGAGCAGTACTTC. It is translated as CASSQGGGLFYEQYF.

This chain joins TRBV12-5 and TRBJ2-1; D may be TRBD1 or TRBD2 (5 bases each). This CDR3 contains 16 residues. V shed 5 bases and J shed 2 bases, with 16 bases lying between them. Germline V gene sequence: CDR1 LGHNT, CDR2 FRNRAP. CDR3 DNA: TGTGCTAGTGGTCCACCCGGGACCGAACCCTACAATGAGCAGTTCTTC. This codes for CASGPPGTEPYNEQFF. Complete variable domain (other parts from reference TRBV12-5 and TRBJ2-1): DARVTQTPRHKVTEMGQEVTMRCQPILGHNTVFWYRQTMMQGLELLAYFRNRAPLDDSGMPKDRFSAEMPDATLATLKIQPSEPRDSAVYFCASGPPGTEPYNEQFFGPGTRLTVL.

V and J are TRBV9 and TRBJ2-5, with 9 bases lining up with TRBD1. V was clipped by 4 bases and J by 7 bases; unmatched bases: 8. The CDR3 has 14 residues. Germline CDR1 and CDR2: SGDLS and YYNGEE. The DNA for the CDR3 is TGTGCCAGCAGCTCCGGGACAGGGACGGGGACCCAGTACTTC. Residues: CASSSGTGTGTQYF.

The rearrangement links TRBV4-1 to TRBJ1-2; TRBD1 might be the D (6 bases). The germline gives CDR1 MGHRA, CDR2 YSYEKL. This CDR3 spans 16 amino acids. Deletions cut 2 bases from V and 2 bases from J, with 15 bases between. CDR3 loop: CASSQLQGFTNYGYTF. The DNA of the CDR3 is TGCGCCAGCAGCCAACTCCAGGGGTTCACAAACTATGGCTACACCTTC.

The chain couples TRBV6-4 to TRBJ2-1; D might be TRBD2 (6 bases). The CDR3 totals 15 residues. Between the trimmed V and J ends, which lost 6 bases and 3 bases, there was a span of 15 bases. The V gene's germline CDR1 is MRHNA and CDR2 SNTAGT. CDR3 residues: CASSLDGSFYNEQFF. The CDR3 DNA is TGTGCCAGCAGCTTGGACGGGAGTTTCTACAATGAGCAGTTCTTC.

The rearrangement uses TRBV7-6 and TRBJ2-2; possible D gene TRBD2, 5 bases. Germline V gene sequence: CDR1 SGHVS, CDR2 FNYEAQ. The CDR3 is 15 amino acids. V was pared by 5 bases and J by 4 bases, with 14 bases between. The CDR3 protein is CASSPRGESTGELFF. CDR3 nucleotides: TGTGCCAGCAGCCCCCGGGGAGAGAGCACCGGGGAGCTGTTTTTT.

The chain is built from TRBV4-3 and TRBJ2-6, with D unresolved. The V gene lost 0 bases and the J gene lost 0 bases, with 9 bases spanning the gap. CDR3 length equals 17 residues. CDR1 and CDR2 (germline): LGHNA, YSLEER. The CDR3 bases are TGCGCCAGCAGCCAAGAATGGTCGGGCTCTGGGGCCAACGTCCTGACTTTC. Its protein is CASSQEWSGSGANVLTF.

Here the CDR3 DNA reads TGTGCCATCAGCTTCGGACAGGGGAATGAGCAGTTCTTC. As protein: CAISFGQGNEQFF. This rearrangement joins TRBV10-3 to TRBJ2-1, with 9 nucleotides matching TRBD1. The CDR3 sequence is 13 residues long. V dropped 6 bases and J dropped 7; count of bases not matched to a gene: 4. CDR1 and CDR2 (germline): ENHRY, SYGVKD.

The chain couples TRBV4-1 to TRBJ2-5; 7 bases match TRBD1. The germline V gene has CDR1 MGHRA and CDR2 YSYEKL. V was pared by 5 bases and J by 2 bases, with 5 bases of the junction left unmatched. This CDR3 is built from 14 residues. DNA for the CDR3: TGCGCCAGCAGCAAGCCGGGACAGCAAGAGACCCAGTACTTC. Its translation: CASSKPGQQETQYF.

CDR3 loop: CASSYSALGLSYEQYF. The CDR3 bases are TGTGCCAGCAGTTACTCGGCCCTGGGACTATCCTACGAGCAGTACTTC. V gene TRBV6-5 combines with J gene TRBJ2-7, with TRBD2 matching over 7 bases. The V gene's germline CDR1 is MNHEY and CDR2 SVGAGI. The V and J ends lost 0 bases and 1 base, in that order; junction bases with no gene match: 6. This CDR3 spans 16 amino acids.

This chain joins TRBV5-8 and TRBJ1-3; no definite D call. Germline CDR1 and CDR2: SGHTS and YDEGEE. Trimming shortened V by 0 bases and J by 2 bases, and 15 bases separated the two germline ends. This CDR3 spans 17 amino acids. CDR3 in DNA: TGTGCCAGCAGCTTGGTACGGACCAGGAGAACTGGAAACACCATATATTTT. Translation gives CASSLVRTRRTGNTIYF.

This chain connects TRBV4-1 to TRBJ1-5, with a weak D call TRBD1 (6 bases). Germline V lookup: CDR1 MGHRA, CDR2 YSYEKL. V gave up 1 base and J gave up 5 bases, with 21 bases separating them. The CDR3 covers 18 residues. DNA for the CDR3: TGCGCCAGCAGCCAAGGAAGGGGCCAGGGGTATAATGATCAGCCCCAGCATTTT. Protein product: CASSQGRGQGYNDQPQHF.

The chain is built from TRBV5-1 and TRBJ2-1; 15 positions match TRBD2. Looked up from germline, CDR1 is SGHRS and CDR2 is YFSETQ. J was trimmed by 8 bases and V by 4 bases; bases with no gene match: 4. This CDR3 contains 15 residues. CDR3 nucleotides: TGCGCCAGCAGCCTAGGACTAGCGGGGGGGTATGAGCAGTTCTTC. It codes for CASSLGLAGGYEQFF.

The table lists this clone with a count of one. The J gene is TRBJ2-2, the V gene TRBV7-3; 9 bases map to TRBD2. The length of the CDR3 is 16 residues. The germline V gene has CDR1 SGHTA and CDR2 FQGTGA. Unmatched junction bases numbered 1, after V lost 2 bases and J lost 0 bases. The CDR3 reads CASSLSSGANTGELFF. DNA for the CDR3: TGTGCCAGCAGCTTATCTAGCGGGGCGAACACCGGGGAGCTGTTTTTT.

This clone was counted between two and nine times. This chain joins TRBV4-1 and TRBJ2-1, with D maybe TRBD2 (5 bases). The germline V gene encodes CDR1 MGHRA and CDR2 YSYEKL. The CDR3 spans 16 residues. V was shortened by 1 base and J by 6 bases, with 16 bases between the two germline ends. CDR3 in amino acids: CASSQVRSPGVNEQFF. The CDR3 nucleotides read TGCGCCAGCAGCCAAGTCCGGTCGCCCGGGGTCAATGAGCAGTTCTTC.

The genes are TRBV9 and TRBJ1-2; 7 nucleotides line up with TRBD1. Germline V gene data show CDR1 as SGDLS and CDR2 as YYNGEE. Losses at the gene ends were 0 bases for V and 2 bases for J; bases not matched to a gene: 4. CDR3 length equals 15 residues. The CDR3 DNA reads TGTGCCAGCAGCGTAGAGGGGACAGCGAACTATGGCTACACCTTC. Its translation: CASSVEGTANYGYTF.

This chain links TRBV7-2 with TRBJ2-1, with 8 bases fitting TRBD1. CDR1 SGHTA and CDR2 FQGNSA come from the germline V gene. Trimming cost V 3 bases and J 0 bases; bases outside gene matches: 10. CDR3 length equals 18 residues. CDR3 amino acids: CASSFPTGARSSYNEQFF. CDR3 nucleotides: TGTGCCAGCAGCTTCCCGACAGGGGCCCGAAGCTCCTACAATGAGCAGTTCTTC.

The chain combines TRBV18 with TRBJ2-5; D remains unclear. V was trimmed by 4 bases and J by 3 bases, leaving 6 bases between them. This CDR3 comprises 12 residues. CDR1 is KGHSH, CDR2 LQKENI, per germline. The CDR3 nucleotides read TGTGCCAGCTCACGGCTAGAAGAGACCCAGTACTTC. Its protein product is CASSRLEETQYF.